This is a list of T cell receptor beta chains from one sample in a study of quantifying T cell responses using KT2 cells. TCRdb ran MiXCR on the UMI-ligation and nested PCR reads and lists one entry per CDR3 protein. The table has tens of thousands of distinct CDR3 sequences, about 9.4% seen once; the top ten hold about 9.9%. Sequencing was carried out using PBMCs spiked with cells of the T cell clone KT2. Every receptor here comes from a human donor. Both conserved end residues are part of each CDR3. The order of the fields is V gene, CDR3 length, J gene, D gene, clone size, CDR3 protein, CDR3 DNA. The D gene is left open where the match is weak. For some rows the clone size is stated as once, few or many, or as a class when expanded; others skip it.

v_call: TRBV6-6; cdr3_length: 15; j_call: TRBJ1-2; d_call: TRBD1; clone_size: many; cdr3_aa: CASSYADRGNYGYTF; cdr3_nt: TGTGCCAGCAGCTACGCGGACAGGGGGAATTATGGCTACACCTTC
v_call: TRBV12-3/TRBV12-4; cdr3_length: 14; j_call: TRBJ2-3; d_call: -; clone_size: -; cdr3_aa: CASSLEFGADTQYF; cdr3_nt: TGTGCCAGCAGTTTAGAGTTCGGCGCAGATACGCAGTATTTT
v_call: TRBV2; cdr3_length: 13; j_call: TRBJ1-5; d_call: -; clone_size: -; cdr3_aa: CASSITGIQPQHF; cdr3_nt: TGTGCCAGCAGTATAACCGGAATTCAGCCCCAGCATTTT
v_call: TRBV5-4; cdr3_length: 14; j_call: TRBJ1-1; d_call: TRBD1; clone_size: -; cdr3_aa: CASSGGGRDTEALF; cdr3_nt: TGTGCCAGCAGCGGAGGGGGCCGGGATACTGAAGCTCTCTTT
v_call: TRBV10-3; cdr3_length: 12; j_call: TRBJ2-3; d_call: TRBD1; clone_size: -; cdr3_aa: CASAQGTDTQYF; cdr3_nt: TGTGCCTCGGCACAGGGGACAGATACGCAGTATTTT
v_call: TRBV2; cdr3_length: 12; j_call: TRBJ2-1; d_call: -; clone_size: few; cdr3_aa: CASSEVFLGQFF; cdr3_nt: TGTGCCAGCAGTGAAGTTTTCCTGGGGCAGTTCTTC
v_call: TRBV15; cdr3_length: 14; j_call: TRBJ2-5; d_call: -; clone_size: many; cdr3_aa: CATSRVAPEETQYF; cdr3_nt: TGTGCCACCAGCAGAGTTGCCCCTGAGGAGACCCAGTACTTC
v_call: TRBV7-3; cdr3_length: 16; j_call: TRBJ2-3; d_call: -; clone_size: -; cdr3_aa: CASSPERGLGTDTQYF; cdr3_nt: TGTGCCAGCAGCCCAGAGAGGGGGTTAGGGACAGATACGCAGTATTTT
v_call: TRBV3-1; cdr3_length: 17; j_call: TRBJ1-6; d_call: -; clone_size: many; cdr3_aa: CASSQRLGGTDNSPLHF; cdr3_nt: TGTGCCAGCAGCCAACGACTGGGAGGTACGGACAATTCACCCCTCCACTTT
v_call: TRBV29-1; cdr3_length: 15; j_call: TRBJ2-1; d_call: -; clone_size: many; cdr3_aa: CSADPYSSSYNEQFF; cdr3_nt: TGCAGCGCCGATCCCTACTCGAGCTCCTACAATGAGCAGTTCTTC
v_call: TRBV24-1; cdr3_length: 12; j_call: TRBJ1-2; d_call: -; clone_size: -; cdr3_aa: CATSDSDYGYTF; cdr3_nt: TGTGCCACCAGTGATTCCGACTATGGCTACACCTTC
v_call: TRBV2; cdr3_length: 14; j_call: TRBJ2-3; d_call: TRBD2; clone_size: few; cdr3_aa: CADRLAGGTDTQYF; cdr3_nt: TGTGCCGACCGACTAGCGGGGGGAACAGATACGCAGTATTTT
v_call: TRBV7-9; cdr3_length: 14; j_call: TRBJ1-5; d_call: -; clone_size: once; cdr3_aa: CASSLAGSNQPQHF; cdr3_nt: TGTGCCAGCAGCTTAGCTGGCAGCAATCAGCCCCAGCATTTT
v_call: TRBV12-3/TRBV12-4; cdr3_length: 11; j_call: TRBJ1-2; d_call: -; clone_size: many; cdr3_aa: CASSSYYGYTF; cdr3_nt: TGTGCCAGCAGTTCTTACTATGGCTACACCTTC
v_call: TRBV15; cdr3_length: 16; j_call: TRBJ1-1; d_call: -; clone_size: many; cdr3_aa: CATSRTGMIGDTEAFF; cdr3_nt: TGTGCCACCAGCAGAACAGGGATGATTGGGGACACTGAAGCTTTCTTT
v_call: TRBV9; cdr3_length: 14; j_call: TRBJ2-1; d_call: -; clone_size: many; cdr3_aa: CASSPRLSYNEQFF; cdr3_nt: TGTGCCAGCAGCCCCCGACTCTCCTACAATGAGCAGTTCTTC
v_call: TRBV11-2; cdr3_length: 15; j_call: TRBJ2-1; d_call: TRBD2; clone_size: many; cdr3_aa: CASSLTSGSYNEQFF; cdr3_nt: TGTGCCAGCAGCTTAACTAGCGGGAGCTACAATGAGCAGTTCTTC
v_call: TRBV5-4; cdr3_length: 15; j_call: TRBJ2-5; d_call: TRBD1; clone_size: few; cdr3_aa: CASSRAVQGVRTQYF; cdr3_nt: TGTGCCAGCAGCCGGGCTGTCCAGGGGGTTCGGACCCAGTACTTC
v_call: TRBV20-1; cdr3_length: 14; j_call: TRBJ1-5; d_call: TRBD1; clone_size: many; cdr3_aa: CSARQGTGDQPQHF; cdr3_nt: TGCAGTGCTAGACAAGGGACAGGGGATCAGCCCCAGCATTTT
v_call: TRBV3-1; cdr3_length: 16; j_call: TRBJ2-1; d_call: TRBD2; clone_size: few; cdr3_aa: CASSQWLAGSYNEQFF; cdr3_nt: TGTGCCAGCAGCCAGTGGCTAGCGGGTTCCTACAATGAGCAGTTCTTC
v_call: TRBV2; cdr3_length: 14; j_call: TRBJ1-1; d_call: TRBD1; clone_size: few; cdr3_aa: CASSADRGPTEAFF; cdr3_nt: TGTGCCAGCAGTGCGGACAGGGGGCCCACTGAAGCTTTCTTT
v_call: TRBV6-5; cdr3_length: 14; j_call: TRBJ1-2; d_call: -; clone_size: many; cdr3_aa: CASSYSLDSNGYTF; cdr3_nt: TGTGCCAGCAGTTACTCCTTGGACAGCAATGGCTACACCTTC
v_call: TRBV6-6; cdr3_length: 20; j_call: TRBJ2-7; d_call: TRBD2; clone_size: -; cdr3_aa: CASSYSPSSGRSGRSYEQYF; cdr3_nt: TGTGCCAGCAGTTACTCGCCATCCAGCGGGAGGAGTGGTAGGTCCTACGAGCAGTACTTC
v_call: TRBV29-1; cdr3_length: 14; j_call: TRBJ2-1; d_call: TRBD1; clone_size: few; cdr3_aa: CSVATGGAGNEQFF; cdr3_nt: TGCAGCGTCGCAACAGGGGGCGCGGGGAATGAGCAGTTCTTC
v_call: TRBV7-9; cdr3_length: 16; j_call: TRBJ2-1; d_call: TRBD2; clone_size: -; cdr3_aa: CASRRAGTSGKYEQFF; cdr3_nt: TGTGCCAGCAGACGGGCCGGGACTAGCGGGAAGTACGAGCAGTTCTTC
v_call: TRBV7-8; cdr3_length: 18; j_call: TRBJ2-5; d_call: -; clone_size: few; cdr3_aa: CASSPLTSLGLKSETQYF; cdr3_nt: TGTGCCAGCAGCCCACTTACTAGTTTAGGGTTAAAGTCGGAGACCCAGTACTTC
v_call: TRBV5-6; cdr3_length: 15; j_call: TRBJ2-7; d_call: -; clone_size: -; cdr3_aa: CASSLQGYPGDEQYF; cdr3_nt: TGTGCCAGCAGCCTACAGGGTTATCCAGGGGACGAGCAGTACTTC
v_call: TRBV4-2; cdr3_length: 16; j_call: TRBJ2-6; d_call: -; clone_size: few; cdr3_aa: CASSQTLSSGANVLTF; cdr3_nt: TGTGCCAGCAGCCAGACCCTGTCCTCTGGGGCCAACGTCCTGACTTTC
v_call: TRBV12-3/TRBV12-4; cdr3_length: 19; j_call: TRBJ2-1; d_call: TRBD1; clone_size: -; cdr3_aa: CASSSQPGHYRGRYNEQFF; cdr3_nt: TGTGCCAGCAGTTCCCAGCCTGGCCATTACAGGGGCCGTTACAATGAGCAGTTCTTC